The 26 T cell receptor beta chains below all came from one sample that was sequenced in a study of OX40 agonist ivuxolimab in advanced cancers. Here immunoSEQ multiplex PCR was the method, and the copy in TCRdb shows in-frame clones only, minus some. The sample includes over 20,000 clones, approximately 84% seen only once; the top ten take around a third. The source material was CD4+ or CD8+ T cells sorted from blood, sampled in a trial of the OX40 agonist ivuxolimab. The receptors were gathered from an adult with an advanced solid tumor such as melanoma, head and neck, liver or kidney cancer.

The table lists this clone with a count of one. CDR3 residues: CASSLGTGGYGYTF. The CDR3 DNA reads as TGTGCCAGCAGCTTAGGGACAGGGGGGTATGGCTACACCTTC. This chain joins TRBV5-5 and TRBJ1-2; 11 nucleotides agree with TRBD1. CDR3 length equals 14 residues. Germline values: CDR1 SGHKS, CDR2 YYEKEE (reference sequence). J lost 5 bases, V lost 2 bases, and 2 bases had no gene match.

The J gene is TRBJ1-1, the V gene TRBV4-2; tentatively, D is TRBD1 (6 bases). The CDR3 sequence is 12 residues long. Germline-derived CDR1 and CDR2 are LGHNA and YNFKEQ. V lost 6 bases, J lost 4 bases, and 9 bases lay in between. The CDR3 bases are TGTGCCAGCAGTCGAGGGGGCACTGAAGCTTTCTTT. This sequence encodes CASSRGGTEAFF.

The V gene is TRBV29-1, the J gene TRBJ2-2, with D perhaps matching TRBD1 (5 bases). Between the trimmed V and J ends, which lost 6 bases and 1 base, there was a span of 9 bases. Germline CDR1 reads SQVTM; CDR2 reads ANQGSEA. This CDR3 region has 13 residues. The CDR3 coding sequence is TGCAGCGTGCACACAGGGAACACCGGGGAGCTGTTTTTT. Translation: CSVHTGNTGELFF.

The chain couples TRBV5-6 to TRBJ2-7; D unclear. Germline V CDR1 and CDR2: SGHDT, YYEEEE. There are 13 residues in the CDR3. V gave up 5 bases and J gave up 0 bases, with 9 bases separating them. CDR3 sequence: CASSYGPSYEQYF. CDR3 sequence (DNA): TGTGCCAGCAGTTATGGGCCCTCCTACGAGCAGTACTTC.

J is TRBJ2-7 and V is TRBV6-1; D remains unclear. CDR1 and CDR2 from the germline V gene are MNHNS and SASEGT. The CDR3 has 10 residues. The V gene lost 4 bases and the J gene lost 3 bases, with 1 base spanning the gap. The CDR3 nucleotides read TGTGCCAGCAGTGTCTACGAGCAGTACTTC. Protein: CASSVYEQYF.

The chain combines TRBV30 with TRBJ2-7, with unresolved D. Trimming shortened V by 0 bases and J by 7 bases, and 10 bases separated the two germline ends. Germline values: CDR1 GTSNPN, CDR2 SVGIG (reference sequence). The CDR3 sequence is 12 residues long. CDR3 nucleotides: TGTGCCTGGAGTGTAGGACCGCGAGAGCAGTACTTC. Protein: CAWSVGPREQYF.

The genes are TRBV9 and TRBJ2-1; 9 bases map to TRBD1. This CDR3 has 15 residues. Germline V gene data show CDR1 as SGDLS and CDR2 as YYNGEE. The V gene end was trimmed by 4 bases and the J gene end by 7 bases; junction bases not matched to a gene: 9. The CDR3 is CASSLRTGEGNEQFF. The CDR3 DNA reads as TGTGCCAGCAGCCTCCGGACAGGGGAGGGGAATGAGCAGTTCTTC.

V gene TRBV19 combines with J gene TRBJ1-5; D perhaps matches TRBD1 (5 bases). The ends were cut back, 3 bases at V and 11 bases at J, with 17 bases in the middle. The CDR3 spans 14 residues. In germline, CDR1 is LNHDA, CDR2 SQIVND (reference sequence). CDR3 residues: CASSIAGGARTQHF. In nucleotides, the CDR3 is TGTGCCAGTAGTATCGCCGGGGGTGCAAGGACCCAGCATTTT. Supplemented by reference TRBV19 and TRBJ1-5, the full variable domain reads DGGITQSPKYLFRKEGQNVTLSCEQNLNHDAMYWYRQDPGQGLRLIYYSQIVNDFQKGDIAEGYSVSREKKESFPLTVTSAQKNPTAFYLCASSIAGGARTQHFGDGTRLSIL.

This clone was seen a single time. This chain connects TRBV2 to TRBJ2-6; 9 bases line up with TRBD1. CDR1 and CDR2 (germline): SNHLY, FYNNEI. Trimming took 8 bases from V and 0 from J; bases not matched to a gene: 8. CDR3 length: 17 amino acids. The CDR3 protein is CASARTGEPSGANVLTF. Written as DNA, the CDR3 is TGTGCCAGCGCCAGGACAGGGGAGCCCTCTGGGGCCAACGTCCTGACTTTC.

The V and J genes are TRBV5-1 and TRBJ2-7; 8 positions agree with TRBD2. Germline CDR1 reads SGHRS; CDR2 reads YFSETQ. V shed 4 bases and J 0 bases; nucleotides not matched to a gene: 12. This CDR3 contains 17 residues. The CDR3 coding sequence is TGCGCCAGCAGCCCGCTGGCAACGGGGGGGAACTCCTACGAGCAGTACTTC. Its translation: CASSPLATGGNSYEQYF.

This sequence joins TRBV9 and TRBJ2-3, with D possibly TRBD2 on 7 matching bases. CDR1 is SGDLS and CDR2 is YYNGEE in the germline V gene. The germline V and J ends were trimmed by 0 bases and 4 bases, with 15 bases remaining between them. This CDR3 is built from 16 residues. CDR3 protein: CASSVDSRGASDTQYF. DNA of the CDR3: TGTGCCAGCAGCGTAGATTCTCGGGGGGCCTCAGATACGCAGTATTTT.

The rearrangement links TRBV7-9 to TRBJ2-1; 8 bases agree with TRBD1. This CDR3 has 15 residues. CDR1 and CDR2 (germline): SEHNR, FQNEAQ (reference sequence). The V and J ends lost 4 bases and 0 bases, in that order; junction bases with no gene match: 2. In nucleotides, the CDR3 is TGTGCCAGCAGCTGGACAGGGACCTCCTACAATGAGCAGTTCTTC. This encodes CASSWTGTSYNEQFF.

This chain joins TRBV13 and TRBJ1-1; tentative D call: TRBD1 (5 bases). The CDR3 extends over 17 amino acids. CDR1 is PRHDT, CDR2 FYEKMQ, per germline (reference sequence). V lost 1 base and J lost 0, with 15 bases in between. The CDR3 DNA follows: TGTGCCAGCAGCTTAGAGGGGTTGGGGCGGTTGAACACTGAAGCTTTCTTT. It specifies CASSLEGLGRLNTEAFF.

This chain links TRBV5-4 with TRBJ1-2, with D hard to call. In germline, CDR1 is SGHNT, CDR2 YYREEE (reference sequence). Trimming took 0 bases from V and 8 from J, leaving 17 bases between them. CDR3 size: 15 residues. CDR3 in amino acids: CASSLVGGSPHGYTF. In DNA form, the CDR3 reads TGTGCCAGCAGCTTGGTAGGAGGGTCACCACACGGCTACACCTTC.

The rearrangement uses TRBV5-6 and TRBJ2-3; either TRBD1 or TRBD2 may supply D (6 bases each). The CDR3 covers 16 residues. V was shortened by 2 bases and J by 2 bases, with 15 bases between the two germline ends. Germline loops: CDR1 SGHDT, CDR2 YYEEEE. In DNA, the CDR3 is TGTGCCAGCAGCTTTCTCGGGCGGGACAACACAGATACGCAGTATTTT. Encoded protein: CASSFLGRDNTDTQYF.

The genes are TRBV11-3 and TRBJ1-5, with no clear D. This CDR3 spans 15 amino acids. Germline CDR1 reads SGHNT; CDR2 reads YENEEA. Trimming removed 3 bases from V and 2 bases from J, with 11 bases in between. The CDR3 reads CASSFKGKGNQPQHF. DNA for the CDR3: TGTGCCAGCAGCTTTAAAGGCAAGGGCAATCAGCCCCAGCATTTT.

V and J are TRBV7-9 and TRBJ1-2, with 8 bases identical to TRBD1. Germline CDR1 is SEHNR and CDR2 is FQNEAQ (reference sequence). CDR3 size: 14 residues. J lost 1 base, V lost 4 bases, and 2 bases had no gene match. The CDR3: CASSSDRVNYGYTF. CDR3 DNA: TGTGCCAGCAGCTCGGACAGGGTTAACTATGGCTACACCTTC.

This clone has more than one count but fewer than ten. The chain employs TRBV9 and TRBJ1-4; TRBD1 matches at 7 bases. The CDR3 covers 16 residues. V lost 0 bases and J lost 0; bases outside the gene matches: 2. Germline CDR1 reads SGDLS; CDR2 reads YYNGEE. The CDR3 loop is CASSVAGGATNEKLFF. The CDR3 nucleotides are TGTGCCAGCAGCGTAGCAGGGGGTGCAACTAATGAAAAACTGTTTTTT.

The chain has TRBV11-3 and TRBJ1-1; a possible D gene is TRBD1 (5 bases). The V end lost 1 base, the J end lost 4 bases, and 10 bases lay between the germline ends. This CDR3 is 14 amino acids long. Germline V gene sequence: CDR1 SGHNT, CDR2 YENEEA. CDR3 in DNA: TGTGCCAGCAGCTTAGGTGGGGGTGGCACTGAAGCTTTCTTT. Its protein product is CASSLGGGGTEAFF.

DNA for the CDR3: TGTGCCAGCAGTGCACGACACAACTCCTACAATGAGCAGTTCTTC. Encoded protein: CASSARHNSYNEQFF. This chain uses TRBV6-4 with TRBJ2-1, with D uncertain. The CDR3 length is 15 residues. With 4 bases removed from V and 0 bases from J, the gap between germline ends came to 10 bases. Per the germline V gene, CDR1 is MRHNA and CDR2 is SNTAGT.

This clone was seen a single time. The rearrangement joins TRBV5-6 to TRBJ1-5; 7 bases agree with TRBD1. CDR1 and CDR2 from the germline V gene are SGHDT and YYEEEE. This CDR3 has 13 amino acids. The V segment lost 3 bases and the J segment 7 bases; nucleotides outside the gene matches: 4. The CDR3 here is CASSSGGGQPQHF. The CDR3 DNA follows: TGTGCCAGCAGCTCAGGGGGAGGGCAGCCCCAGCATTTT.

This chain links TRBV10-2 with TRBJ1-2; D remains ambiguous. V lost 2 bases to trimming and J lost 4 bases, with 11 bases between them. The germline gives CDR1 WSHSY, CDR2 SAAADI. The CDR3 has 14 amino acids. The CDR3 reads CASSETDSFYGYTF. The CDR3 DNA sequence: TGCGCCAGCAGTGAGACCGACTCCTTCTATGGCTACACCTTC.

In nucleotides, the CDR3 is TGTGCCAGCAGTCTGGGACAGGGCTACACTGAAGCTTTCTTT. Protein product: CASSLGQGYTEAFF. The rearrangement links TRBV6-5 to TRBJ1-1; 9 bases fit TRBD1. The CDR3 runs to 14 residues. Germline-derived CDR1 and CDR2 are MNHEY and SVGAGI. Germline trimming cut 5 bases from V and 3 bases from J; bases unmatched to any gene: 4.

This chain connects TRBV9 to TRBJ2-7; 9 positions agree with TRBD2. This CDR3 contains 16 residues. J was trimmed by 2 bases and V by 0 bases; bases with no gene match: 6. The germline CDR1 and CDR2 sequences are SGDLS and YYNGEE. The CDR3, as DNA: TGTGCCAGCAGCGTAGATAGCGGGAGTTTCCCCTACGAGCAGTACTTC. Amino acids: CASSVDSGSFPYEQYF.

J is TRBJ2-2 and V is TRBV7-9, with D possibly TRBD1 on 5 matching bases. In germline, CDR1 is SEHNR, CDR2 FQNEAQ (reference sequence). V was trimmed by 3 bases and J by 5 bases, leaving 13 bases between them. CDR3 length equals 15 residues. For the CDR3, the DNA is TGTGCCAGCAGCTTGGGCCAGGGCTGGACCGGGGAGCTGTTTTTT. It specifies CASSLGQGWTGELFF.

CDR3 sequence reads: CASSQNRGRNTEAFF. CDR3 DNA: TGCGCCAGCAGCCAAAACAGGGGGCGGAACACTGAAGCTTTCTTT. The rearrangement joins TRBV4-1 to TRBJ1-1; TRBD1 matches 9 bases. J lost 1 base, V lost 2 bases, and 2 bases had no gene match. There are 15 residues in the CDR3. Germline V gene sequence: CDR1 MGHRA, CDR2 YSYEKL.